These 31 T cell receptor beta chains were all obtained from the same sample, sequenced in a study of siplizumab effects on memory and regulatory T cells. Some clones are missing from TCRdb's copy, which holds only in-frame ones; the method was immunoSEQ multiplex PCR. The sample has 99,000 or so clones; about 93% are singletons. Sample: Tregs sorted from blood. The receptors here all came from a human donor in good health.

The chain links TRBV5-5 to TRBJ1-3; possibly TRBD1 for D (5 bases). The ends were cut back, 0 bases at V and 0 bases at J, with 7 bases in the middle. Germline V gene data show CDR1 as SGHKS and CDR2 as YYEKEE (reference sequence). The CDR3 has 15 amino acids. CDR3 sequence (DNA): TGTGCCAGCAGCTTGGTGGGGGTCTCTGGAAACACCATATATTTT. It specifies CASSLVGVSGNTIYF.

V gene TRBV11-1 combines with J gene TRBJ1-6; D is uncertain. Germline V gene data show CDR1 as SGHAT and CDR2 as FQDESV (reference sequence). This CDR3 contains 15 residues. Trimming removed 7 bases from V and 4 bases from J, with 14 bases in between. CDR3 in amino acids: CASKFSTLYNSPLHF. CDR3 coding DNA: TGTGCCAGCAAGTTCTCGACACTTTATAATTCACCCCTCCACTTT.

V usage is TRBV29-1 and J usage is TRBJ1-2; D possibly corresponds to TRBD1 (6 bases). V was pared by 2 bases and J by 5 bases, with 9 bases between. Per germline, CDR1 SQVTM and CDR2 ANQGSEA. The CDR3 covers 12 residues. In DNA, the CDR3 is TGCAGCGTTGAATTACAGGGTTATGGCTACACCTTC. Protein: CSVELQGYGYTF.

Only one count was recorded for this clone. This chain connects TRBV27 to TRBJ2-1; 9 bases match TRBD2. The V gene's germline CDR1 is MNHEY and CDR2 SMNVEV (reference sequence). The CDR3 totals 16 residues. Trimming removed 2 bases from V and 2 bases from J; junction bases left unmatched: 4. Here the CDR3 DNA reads TGTGCCAGCAGTTTACTAGCGGGAAACACCTACAATGAGCAGTTCTTC. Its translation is CASSLLAGNTYNEQFF.

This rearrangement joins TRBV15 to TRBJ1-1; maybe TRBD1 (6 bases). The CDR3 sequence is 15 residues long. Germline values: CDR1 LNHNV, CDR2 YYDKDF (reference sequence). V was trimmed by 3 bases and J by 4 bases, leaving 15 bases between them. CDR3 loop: CATSRTIGGGTEAFF. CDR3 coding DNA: TGTGCCACCAGCAGGACAATAGGGGGGGGCACTGAAGCTTTCTTT.

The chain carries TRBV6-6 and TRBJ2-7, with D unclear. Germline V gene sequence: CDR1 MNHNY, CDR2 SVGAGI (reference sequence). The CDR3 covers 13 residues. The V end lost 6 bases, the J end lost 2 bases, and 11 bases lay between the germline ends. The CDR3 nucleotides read TGTGCCAGCAGCCTGCCACAGACCTACGAGCAGTACTTC. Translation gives CASSLPQTYEQYF.

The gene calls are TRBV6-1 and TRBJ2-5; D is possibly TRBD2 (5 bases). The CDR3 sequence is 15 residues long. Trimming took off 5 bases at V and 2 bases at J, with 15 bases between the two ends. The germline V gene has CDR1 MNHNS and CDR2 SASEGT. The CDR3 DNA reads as TGTGCCAGCAGTACGGCCCGGACTTTTCAAGAGACCCAGTACTTC. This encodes CASSTARTFQETQYF.

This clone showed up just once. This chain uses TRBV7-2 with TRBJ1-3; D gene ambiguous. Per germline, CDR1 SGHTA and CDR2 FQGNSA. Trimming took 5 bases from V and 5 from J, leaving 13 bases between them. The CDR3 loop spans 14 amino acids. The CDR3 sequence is CASSPAHTRNTIYF. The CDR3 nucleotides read TGTGCCAGCAGCCCGGCGCACACCCGAAACACCATATATTTT.

The CDR3 DNA is TGTGCCATCAGCGACAGGGGTAAAGTTTCCATTCAGTACTTC. Residues: CAISDRGKVSIQYF. The gene calls are TRBV10-3 and TRBJ2-4; 8 positions agree with TRBD1. Germline assignment: CDR1 ENHRY and CDR2 SYGVKD. The CDR3 has 14 residues. V lost 6 bases, J lost 9 bases, and 10 bases stayed unmatched.

CDR3 bases: TGTGCCAGCAGTTTACAGGACTCCTACGAGCAGTACTTC. Translated: CASSLQDSYEQYF. The genes are TRBV6-1 and TRBJ2-7; D is perhaps TRBD1 (5 bases). Germline CDR1 MNHNS, CDR2 SASEGT. Trimming cost V 5 bases and J 0 bases, with 8 bases left between them. This CDR3 comprises 13 residues.

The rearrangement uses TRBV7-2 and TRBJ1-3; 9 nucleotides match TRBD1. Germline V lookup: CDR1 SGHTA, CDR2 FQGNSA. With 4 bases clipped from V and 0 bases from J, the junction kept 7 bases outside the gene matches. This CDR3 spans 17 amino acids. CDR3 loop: CASSSPGQGSSGNTIYF. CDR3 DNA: TGTGCCAGCAGCTCCCCGGGACAGGGAAGCTCTGGAAACACCATATATTTT.

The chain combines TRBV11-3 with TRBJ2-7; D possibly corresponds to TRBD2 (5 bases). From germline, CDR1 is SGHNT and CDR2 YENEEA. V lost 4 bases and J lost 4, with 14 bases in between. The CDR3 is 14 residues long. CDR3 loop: CASSSTGWVYEQYF. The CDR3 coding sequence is TGTGCCAGCAGCTCCACGGGGTGGGTGTACGAGCAGTACTTC.

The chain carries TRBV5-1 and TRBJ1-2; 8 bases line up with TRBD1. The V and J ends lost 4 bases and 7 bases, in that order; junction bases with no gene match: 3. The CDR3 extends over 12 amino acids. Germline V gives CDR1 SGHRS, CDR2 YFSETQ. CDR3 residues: CASSPDRVGYTF. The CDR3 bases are TGCGCCAGCAGCCCGGACAGGGTTGGCTACACCTTC.

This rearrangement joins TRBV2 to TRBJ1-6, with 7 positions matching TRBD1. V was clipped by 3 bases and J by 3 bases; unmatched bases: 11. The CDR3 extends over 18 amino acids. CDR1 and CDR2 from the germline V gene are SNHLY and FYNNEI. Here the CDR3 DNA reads TGTGCCAGCAGTGACCTCCTGGGACAGCAATTCTATAATTCACCCCTCCACTTT. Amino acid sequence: CASSDLLGQQFYNSPLHF.

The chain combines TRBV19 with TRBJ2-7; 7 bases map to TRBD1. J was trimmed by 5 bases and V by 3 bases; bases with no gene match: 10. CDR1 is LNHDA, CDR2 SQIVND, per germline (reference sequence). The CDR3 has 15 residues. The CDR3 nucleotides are TGTGCCAGTAGTATTTTATTGACAGGGCGAGACGAGCAGTACTTC. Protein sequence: CASSILLTGRDEQYF.

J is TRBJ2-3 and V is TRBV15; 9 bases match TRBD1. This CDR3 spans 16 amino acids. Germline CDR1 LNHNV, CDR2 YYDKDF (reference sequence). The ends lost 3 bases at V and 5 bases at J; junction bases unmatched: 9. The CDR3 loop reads CATSRPDRGRGDTQYF. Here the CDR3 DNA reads TGTGCCACCAGCAGGCCGGACAGGGGTCGCGGAGATACGCAGTATTTT.

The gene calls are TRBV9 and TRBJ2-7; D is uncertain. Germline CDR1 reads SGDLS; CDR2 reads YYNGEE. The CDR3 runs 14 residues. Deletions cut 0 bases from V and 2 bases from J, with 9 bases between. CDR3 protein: CASSVGPLPYEQYF. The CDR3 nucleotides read TGTGCCAGCAGCGTAGGCCCTCTACCCTACGAGCAGTACTTC. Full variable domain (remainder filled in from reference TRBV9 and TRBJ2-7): DSGVTQTPKHLITATGQRVTLRCSPRSGDLSVYWYQQSLDQGLQFLIQYYNGEERAKGNILERFSAQQFPDLHSELNLSSLELGDSALYFCASSVGPLPYEQYFGPGTRLTVT.

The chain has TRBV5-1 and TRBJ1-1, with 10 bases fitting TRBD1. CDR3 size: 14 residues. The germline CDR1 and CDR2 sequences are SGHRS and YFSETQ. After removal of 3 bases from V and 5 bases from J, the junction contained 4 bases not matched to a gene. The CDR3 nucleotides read TGCGCCAGCAGCTCAGGACAGGGGGTTACTGAAGCTTTCTTT. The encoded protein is CASSSGQGVTEAFF.

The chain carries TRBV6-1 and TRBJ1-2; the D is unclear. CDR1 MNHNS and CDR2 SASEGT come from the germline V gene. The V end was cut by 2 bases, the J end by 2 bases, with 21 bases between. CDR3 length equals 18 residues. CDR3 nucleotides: TGTGCCAGCAGTGAAAGTCTTATATCGGCCGTGGGAAACTATGGCTACACCTTC. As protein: CASSESLISAVGNYGYTF.

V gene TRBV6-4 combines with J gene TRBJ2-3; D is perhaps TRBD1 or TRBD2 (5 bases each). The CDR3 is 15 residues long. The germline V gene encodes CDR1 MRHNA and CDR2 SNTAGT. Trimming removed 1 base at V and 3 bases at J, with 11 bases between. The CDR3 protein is CASSDWGRSTDTQYF. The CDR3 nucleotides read TGTGCCAGCAGTGACTGGGGACGATCAACAGATACGCAGTATTTT.

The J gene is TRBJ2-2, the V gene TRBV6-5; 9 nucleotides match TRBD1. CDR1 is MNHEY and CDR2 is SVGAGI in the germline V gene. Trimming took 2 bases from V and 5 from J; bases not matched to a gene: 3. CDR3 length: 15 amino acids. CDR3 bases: TGTGCCAGCAGTTACGGGACAGGGCGGACCGGGGAGCTGTTTTTT. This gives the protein CASSYGTGRTGELFF.

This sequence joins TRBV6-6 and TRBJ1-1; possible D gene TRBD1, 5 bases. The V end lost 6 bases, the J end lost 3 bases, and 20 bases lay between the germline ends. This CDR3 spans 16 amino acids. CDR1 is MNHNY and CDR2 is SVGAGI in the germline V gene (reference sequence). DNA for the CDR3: TGTGCCAGCAGCCACGGGGGGGTCAGGGTTGACACTGAAGCTTTCTTT. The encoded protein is CASSHGGVRVDTEAFF.

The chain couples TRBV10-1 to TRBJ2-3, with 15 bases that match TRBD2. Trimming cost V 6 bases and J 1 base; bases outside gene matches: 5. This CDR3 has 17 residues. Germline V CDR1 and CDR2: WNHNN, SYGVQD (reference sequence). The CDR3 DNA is TGCGCCAGCAGCGGACTAGCGGGAGGGTGGGGCACAGATACGCAGTATTTT. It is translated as CASSGLAGGWGTDTQYF.

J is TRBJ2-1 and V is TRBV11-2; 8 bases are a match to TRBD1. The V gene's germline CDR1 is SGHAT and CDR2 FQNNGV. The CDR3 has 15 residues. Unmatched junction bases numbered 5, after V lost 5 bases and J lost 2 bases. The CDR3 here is CASSTGTGAYNEQFF. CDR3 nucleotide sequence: TGTGCCAGCAGCACCGGGACAGGCGCCTACAATGAGCAGTTCTTC.

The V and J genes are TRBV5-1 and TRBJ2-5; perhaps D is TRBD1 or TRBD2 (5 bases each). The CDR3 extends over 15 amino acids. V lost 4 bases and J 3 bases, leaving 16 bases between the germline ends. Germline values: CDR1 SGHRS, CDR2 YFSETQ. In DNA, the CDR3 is TGCGCCAGCAGCACGGGATTACTAGGGGAAGAGACCCAGTACTTC. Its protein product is CASSTGLLGEETQYF.

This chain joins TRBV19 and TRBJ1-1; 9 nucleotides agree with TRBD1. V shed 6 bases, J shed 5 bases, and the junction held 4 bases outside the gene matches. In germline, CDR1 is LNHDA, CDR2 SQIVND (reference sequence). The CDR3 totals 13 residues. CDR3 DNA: TGTGCCAGTAGGGACAGGGGAGGGACTGAAGCTTTCTTT. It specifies CASRDRGGTEAFF.

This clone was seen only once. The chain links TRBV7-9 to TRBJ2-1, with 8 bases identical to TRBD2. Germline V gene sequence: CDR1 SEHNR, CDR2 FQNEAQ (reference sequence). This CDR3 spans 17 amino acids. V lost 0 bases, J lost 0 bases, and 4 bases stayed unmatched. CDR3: CASSLATSAHSYNEQFF. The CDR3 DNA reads TGTGCCAGCAGCTTAGCGACTAGCGCTCACTCCTACAATGAGCAGTTCTTC.

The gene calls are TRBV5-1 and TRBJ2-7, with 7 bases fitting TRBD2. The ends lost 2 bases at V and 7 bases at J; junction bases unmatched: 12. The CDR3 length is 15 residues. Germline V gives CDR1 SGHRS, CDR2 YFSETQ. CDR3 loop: CASSLRSGREGEQYF. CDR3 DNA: TGCGCCAGCAGCTTACGGTCGGGCAGGGAGGGTGAGCAGTACTTC.

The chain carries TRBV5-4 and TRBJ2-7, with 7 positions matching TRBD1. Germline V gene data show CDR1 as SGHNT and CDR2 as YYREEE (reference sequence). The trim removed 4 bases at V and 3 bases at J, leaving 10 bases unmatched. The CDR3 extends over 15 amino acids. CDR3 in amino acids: CASSLGPDRRYEQYF. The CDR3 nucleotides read TGTGCCAGCAGCCTGGGACCGGACAGGCGCTACGAGCAGTACTTC.

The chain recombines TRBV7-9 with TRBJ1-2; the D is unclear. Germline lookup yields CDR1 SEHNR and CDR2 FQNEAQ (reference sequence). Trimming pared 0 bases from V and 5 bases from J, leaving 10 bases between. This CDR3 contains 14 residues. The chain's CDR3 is CASSLAWETYGYTF. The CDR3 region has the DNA TGTGCCAGCAGCTTAGCTTGGGAGACTTATGGCTACACCTTC.

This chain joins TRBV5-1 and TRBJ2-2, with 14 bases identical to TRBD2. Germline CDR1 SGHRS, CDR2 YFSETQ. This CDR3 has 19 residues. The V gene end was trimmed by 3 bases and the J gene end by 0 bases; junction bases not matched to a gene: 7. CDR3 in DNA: TGCGCCAGCAGCTCCTGGACTAGCGGGAGGCTAACGAACACCGGGGAGCTGTTTTTT. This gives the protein CASSSWTSGRLTNTGELFF.